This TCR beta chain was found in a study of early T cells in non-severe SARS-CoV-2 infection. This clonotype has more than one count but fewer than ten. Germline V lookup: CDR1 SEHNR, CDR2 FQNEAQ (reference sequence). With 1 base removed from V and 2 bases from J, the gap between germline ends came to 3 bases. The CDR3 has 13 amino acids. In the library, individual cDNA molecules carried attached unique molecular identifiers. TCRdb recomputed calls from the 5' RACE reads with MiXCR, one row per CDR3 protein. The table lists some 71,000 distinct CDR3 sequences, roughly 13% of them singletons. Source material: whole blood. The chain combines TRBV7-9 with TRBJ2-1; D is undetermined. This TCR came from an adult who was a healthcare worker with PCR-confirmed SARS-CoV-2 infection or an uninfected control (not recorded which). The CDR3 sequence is CASSLVTYNEQFF. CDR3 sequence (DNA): TGTGCCAGCAGCTTAGTAACCTACAATGAGCAGTTCTTC.